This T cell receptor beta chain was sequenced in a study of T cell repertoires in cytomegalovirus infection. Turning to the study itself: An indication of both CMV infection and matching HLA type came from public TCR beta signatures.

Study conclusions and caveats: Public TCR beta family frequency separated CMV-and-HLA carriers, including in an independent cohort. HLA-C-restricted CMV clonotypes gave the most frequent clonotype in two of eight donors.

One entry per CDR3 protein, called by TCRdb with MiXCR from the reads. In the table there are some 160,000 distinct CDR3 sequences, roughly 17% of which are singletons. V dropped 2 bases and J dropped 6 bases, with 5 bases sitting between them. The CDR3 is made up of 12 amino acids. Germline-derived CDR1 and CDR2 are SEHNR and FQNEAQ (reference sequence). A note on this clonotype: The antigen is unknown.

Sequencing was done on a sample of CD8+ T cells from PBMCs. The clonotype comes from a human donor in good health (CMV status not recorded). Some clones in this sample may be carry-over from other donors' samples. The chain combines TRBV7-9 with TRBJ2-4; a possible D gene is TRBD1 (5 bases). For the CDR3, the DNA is TGTGCCAGCAGCTTACAGGGAAACATTCAGTACTTC. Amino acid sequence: CASSLQGNIQYF.